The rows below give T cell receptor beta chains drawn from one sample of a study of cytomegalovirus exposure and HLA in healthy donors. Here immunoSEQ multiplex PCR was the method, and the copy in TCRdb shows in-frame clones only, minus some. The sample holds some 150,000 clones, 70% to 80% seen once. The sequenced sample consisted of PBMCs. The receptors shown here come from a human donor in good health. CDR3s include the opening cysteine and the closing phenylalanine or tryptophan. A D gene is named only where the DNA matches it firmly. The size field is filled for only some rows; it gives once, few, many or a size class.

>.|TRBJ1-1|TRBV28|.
TGTGCCAGCAGTTTTACGGGGATGAACACTGAAGCTTTCTTT
CASSFTGMNTEAFF
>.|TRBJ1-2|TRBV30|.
TGTGCCTGGAGTGTTGTGTGGACTCTCTATGGCTACACCTTC
CAWSVVWTLYGYTF
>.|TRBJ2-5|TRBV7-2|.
TGTGCCAGCAGCTTAGAGAATACGGGGACTTTCTTGGAGACCCAGTACTTC
CASSLENTGTFLETQYF
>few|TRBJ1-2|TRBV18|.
TGTGCCAGCTCACCGGCGGGCACCTATGGCTACACCTTC
CASSPAGTYGYTF
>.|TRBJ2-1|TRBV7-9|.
TGTGCCAGCAGCTTAGATAATAGAGATGAGCAGTTCTTC
CASSLDNRDEQFF
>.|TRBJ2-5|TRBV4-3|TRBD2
TGCGCCAGCAGCCACGCTAGCGGCCAAGAGACCCAGTACTTC
CASSHASGQETQYF
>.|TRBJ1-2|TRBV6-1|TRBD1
TGTGCCAGCAGTCTTCGACAGGGGGCTAACTATGGCTACCCCTTC
CASSLRQGANYGYPF
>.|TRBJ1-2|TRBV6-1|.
TGTGCCAGCAGTGAATTGGGGACATGGGCCTACCCCTTC
CASSELGTWAYPF
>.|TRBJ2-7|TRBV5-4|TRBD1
TGTGCCAGTTCCGGACAGGGCTACGAGCAGTACTTC
CASSGQGYEQYF
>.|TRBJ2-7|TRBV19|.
TGTGCCAGTAGTATTCGGTCGACGGGGGAGCAGTACTTC
CASSIRSTGEQYF
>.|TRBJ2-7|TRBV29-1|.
TGCAGCGTAGGAGAATACCGCGAGCAGTACTTC
CSVGEYREQYF
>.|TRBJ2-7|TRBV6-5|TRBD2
TGTGCCAGCAGTTACCTAGCGGGGGTTCGCGAGGAGCAGTACTTC
CASSYLAGVREEQYF
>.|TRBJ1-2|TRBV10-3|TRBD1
TGTGCCATCAGTGGGGGACAGACAAGCTATGGCTACCCCTTC
CAISGGQTSYGYPF
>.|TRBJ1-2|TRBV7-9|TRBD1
TGTGCCAGCAGCTTAGAATTGGGACAGCCCTATGGCTACACCTTC
CASSLELGQPYGYTF
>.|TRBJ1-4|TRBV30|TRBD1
TGTGCCTGGAGTTCGGGGGACAGTTACGAAAAACTGTTTTTT
CAWSSGDSYEKLFF
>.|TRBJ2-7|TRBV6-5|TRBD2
TGTGCCACCTTCCGGGGGGGGGCGGCTTACGAGCAGTACTTC
CATFRGGAAYEQYF